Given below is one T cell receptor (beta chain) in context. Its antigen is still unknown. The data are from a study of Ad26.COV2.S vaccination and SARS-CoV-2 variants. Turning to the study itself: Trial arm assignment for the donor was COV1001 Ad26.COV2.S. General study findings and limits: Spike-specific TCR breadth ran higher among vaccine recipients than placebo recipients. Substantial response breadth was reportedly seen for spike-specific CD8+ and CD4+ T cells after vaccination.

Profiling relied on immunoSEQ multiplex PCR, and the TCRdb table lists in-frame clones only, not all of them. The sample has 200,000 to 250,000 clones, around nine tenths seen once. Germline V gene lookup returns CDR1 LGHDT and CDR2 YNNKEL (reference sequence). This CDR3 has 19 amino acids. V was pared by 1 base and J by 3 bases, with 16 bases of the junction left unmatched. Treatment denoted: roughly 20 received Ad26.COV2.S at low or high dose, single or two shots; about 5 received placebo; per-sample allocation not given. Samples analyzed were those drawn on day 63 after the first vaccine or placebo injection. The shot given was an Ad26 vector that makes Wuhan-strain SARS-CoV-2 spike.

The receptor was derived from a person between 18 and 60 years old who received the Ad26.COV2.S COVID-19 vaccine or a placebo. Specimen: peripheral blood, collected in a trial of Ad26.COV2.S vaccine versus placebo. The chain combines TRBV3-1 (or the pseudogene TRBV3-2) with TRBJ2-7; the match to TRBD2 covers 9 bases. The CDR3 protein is CASSQVFSLAGRRSYEQYF. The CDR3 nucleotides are TGTGCCAGCAGCCAAGTTTTCTCGCTAGCGGGAAGAAGAAGCTACGAGCAGTACTTC.